This T cell receptor (beta chain) was sequenced during a study of T cells in Graves' hyperthyroidism and ophthalmopathy. V shed 6 bases, J shed 3 bases, and the junction held 10 bases outside the gene matches. Germline values: CDR1 MNHEY, CDR2 SMNVEV (reference sequence). This CDR3 contains 15 residues. PBMCs were sourced from less than 12 ml fresh peripheral blood. Amplified TCR beta CDR3 regions derived from RNA transcripts. During a first-round RT-PCR of the TCR CDR3, the HTBI primer set was used. TCRdb ran MiXCR on the multiplex PCR reads and lists one entry per CDR3 protein. Of roughly 600,000 distinct CDR3 sequences in the sample, roughly 14% were seen once. This clonotype was picked up many times.

The source is a woman between 50 and 59 years old with Graves' ophthalmopathy. The chain joins TRBV27 to TRBJ2-7, with TRBD2 identical over 8 bases. Material: blood. The CDR3 loop reads CASRQIAGTFYEQYF. CDR3 coding DNA: TGTGCCAGCAGACAAATAGCGGGAACCTTCTACGAGCAGTACTTC.